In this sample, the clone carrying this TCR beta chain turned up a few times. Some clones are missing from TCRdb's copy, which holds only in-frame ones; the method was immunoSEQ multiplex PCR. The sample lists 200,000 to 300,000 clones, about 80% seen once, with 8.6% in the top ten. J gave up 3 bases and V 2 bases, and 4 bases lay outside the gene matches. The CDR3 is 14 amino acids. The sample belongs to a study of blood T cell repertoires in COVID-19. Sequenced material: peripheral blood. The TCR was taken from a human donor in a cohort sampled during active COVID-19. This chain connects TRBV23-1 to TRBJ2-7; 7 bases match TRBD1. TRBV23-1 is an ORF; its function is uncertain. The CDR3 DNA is TGCGCCAGCAGTCAAGACAGGGAAGACTACGAGCAGTACTTC. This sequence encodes CASSQDREDYEQYF.